One and the same sample provided the 21 T cell receptor beta chains below, sequenced in a study of T cells in Graves' hyperthyroidism and ophthalmopathy. RNA transcripts provided the source from which TCR beta CDR3 regions were amplified. The primer set for the first-round RT-PCR of the TCR CDR3 was HTBI. TCRdb re-analysed the multiplex PCR reads in MiXCR, keeping a single row per CDR3 protein. The sample shows hundreds of thousands of distinct CDR3 sequences, less than 20% of them seen only once. Sequencing input: blood. These receptors were collected from a woman aged 18-35 years with Graves' hyperthyroidism.

In this sample, this clonotype turned up once. The chain recombines TRBV7-2 with TRBJ2-7, with TRBD2 identical over 16 bases. The CDR3 sequence is 15 residues long. Germline V gives CDR1 SGHTA, CDR2 FQGNSA. Unmatched junction bases numbered 7, after V lost 4 bases and J lost 10 bases. The DNA for the CDR3 is TGTGCCAGCAGCTGGGGACTAGCGGGGGGGCCGGATCAGTACTTC. Translation gives CASSWGLAGGPDQYF.

As for this clonotype: One junction end does not reproduce the germline sequence, and a read error may be involved. V usage is TRBV12-3 or TRBV12-4 and J usage is TRBJ1-5; D uncertain. There are 14 residues in the CDR3. The CDR3 DNA reads TGTGTCAGCAGTAGGGCCCTAGGTGGCCAGCCCCAGCATTTT. Amino acids: CVSSRALGGQPQHF.

The sample holds many counts of this clonotype. The chain couples TRBV19 to TRBJ2-2; TRBD2 agrees at 7 bases. V dropped 5 bases and J dropped 0; count of bases not matched to a gene: 6. This CDR3 is 16 amino acids long. Germline assignment: CDR1 LNHDA and CDR2 SQIVND (reference sequence). CDR3 residues: CASSPKRDPNTGELFF. DNA for the CDR3: TGTGCCAGTAGTCCTAAGCGGGACCCGAACACCGGGGAGCTGTTTTTT.

This clonotype was detected ten times or more. The V call is TRBV7-3, the J call TRBJ1-6; D is perhaps TRBD1 (5 bases). There are 15 residues in the CDR3. Trimming cost V 1 base and J 5 bases, with 9 bases left between them. The V gene's germline CDR1 is SGHTA and CDR2 FQGTGA. CDR3 amino acids: CASSLSGADNSPLHF. CDR3 in DNA: TGTGCCAGCAGCTTAAGCGGGGCTGATAATTCACCCCTCCACTTT.

This clonotype was counted ten times or more. The chain uses TRBV2 and TRBJ2-3, with 12 positions matching TRBD2. The CDR3 totals 18 residues. V dropped 5 bases and J dropped 5; count of bases not matched to a gene: 14. Germline V CDR1 and CDR2: SNHLY, FYNNEI. The CDR3 coding sequence is TGTGCCAGCAGTCGCAAACCCCGGACTAGCGGGGCGGTAGATACGCAGTATTTT. It yields the protein CASSRKPRTSGAVDTQYF.

The chain carries TRBV29-1 and TRBJ1-2; 8 nucleotides match TRBD1. The CDR3 covers 13 residues. Germline CDR1 and CDR2: SQVTM and ANQGSEA. Trimming at V came to 6 bases and at J to 4 bases, leaving 7 bases not matched to a gene. The CDR3 is CSVETGVGYGYTF. CDR3 DNA: TGCAGCGTCGAGACAGGGGTAGGCTATGGCTACACCTTC.

In this sample, this clonotype turned up many times. J is TRBJ2-3 and V is TRBV12-3 or TRBV12-4; no reliable D call. This CDR3 is 13 amino acids long. Deletions cut 4 bases from V and 1 base from J, with 6 bases between. The CDR3 sequence is CASSSPRTDTQYF. DNA for the CDR3: TGTGCCAGCAGTTCCCCACGCACAGATACGCAGTATTTT.

The V and J genes are TRBV29-1 and TRBJ1-3, with 9 positions matching TRBD1. Germline-derived CDR1 and CDR2 are SQVTM and ANQGSEA. This CDR3 comprises 13 residues. V lost 7 bases, J lost 4 bases, and 5 bases stayed unmatched. The CDR3 loop reads CSAIQGAGNTIYF. CDR3 DNA sequence: TGCAGCGCCATACAGGGGGCAGGAAACACCATATATTTT. Together with reference TRBV29-1 and TRBJ1-3, the CDR3 gives the full variable domain: SAVISQKPSRDICQRGTSLTIQCQVDSQVTMMFWYRQQPGQSLTLIATANQGSEATYESGFVIDKFPISRPNLTFSTLTVSNMSPEDSSIYLCSAIQGAGNTIYFGEGSWLTVV.

The chain links TRBV15 to TRBJ1-3; 7 nucleotides agree with TRBD1. CDR3 length: 17 amino acids. Trimming took 3 bases from V and 0 from J; bases not matched to a gene: 8. Germline V lookup: CDR1 LNHNV, CDR2 YYDKDF (reference sequence). CDR3 DNA sequence: TGTGCCACCAGCAGTCCTGAACAGGGGCCCTCTGGAAACACCATATATTTT. This translates into CATSSPEQGPSGNTIYF.

This clonotype was detected many times. V and J are TRBV19 and TRBJ2-2; the match to TRBD2 covers 7 bases. Trimming cost V 7 bases and J 2 bases; bases outside gene matches: 7. This CDR3 spans 15 amino acids. Looked up from germline, CDR1 is LNHDA and CDR2 is SQIVND (reference sequence). CDR3 loop: CASNERGPNTGELFF. In DNA, the CDR3 is TGTGCCAGTAATGAGCGGGGCCCCAACACCGGGGAGCTGTTTTTT.

This clonotype occurred many times. The chain recombines TRBV11-1 with TRBJ2-1; 10 bases map to TRBD2. V lost 8 bases, J lost 4 bases, and 8 bases stayed unmatched. Germline V gene sequence: CDR1 SGHAT, CDR2 FQDESV (reference sequence). There are 15 residues in the CDR3. The chain's CDR3 is CASSSSGGGYNEQFF. CDR3 coding DNA: TGTGCCAGCTCCTCTAGCGGGGGCGGTTACAATGAGCAGTTCTTC.

There are many counts of this clonotype. This CDR3 reads CASRHQGSYEQYF. In DNA form, the CDR3 reads TGTGCCAGCAGACACCAGGGTTCCTACGAGCAGTACTTC. The chain carries TRBV28 and TRBJ2-7, with D tentatively TRBD1 (5 bases). This CDR3 spans 13 amino acids. Looked up from germline, CDR1 is MDHEN and CDR2 is SYDVKM. Trimming shortened V by 6 bases and J by 1 base, and 10 bases separated the two germline ends.

The chain recombines TRBV5-5 with TRBJ2-3; D call uncertain. The CDR3 has 12 amino acids. Trimming stripped 3 bases from V and 4 bases from J, with 6 bases between. Germline lookup yields CDR1 SGHKS and CDR2 YYEKEE (reference sequence). The CDR3: CASSWVPDTQYF. CDR3 in DNA: TGTGCCAGCAGCTGGGTCCCAGATACGCAGTATTTT.

This clonotype was found many times. The J gene is TRBJ2-5, the V gene TRBV24-1, with D maybe TRBD2 (6 bases). The CDR3 length is 15 residues. Germline CDR1 and CDR2: KGHDR and SFDVKD. V dropped 3 bases and J dropped 0 bases, with 10 bases sitting between them. The CDR3 nucleotides read TGTGCCACCAGTGATCGGGCTAGCGACCAAGAGACCCAGTACTTC. Residues: CATSDRASDQETQYF.

J is TRBJ2-7 and V is TRBV5-1; 8 bases are a match to TRBD2. The V segment lost 2 bases and the J segment 3 bases; nucleotides outside the gene matches: 7. The CDR3 sequence is 15 residues long. The germline V gene has CDR1 SGHRS and CDR2 YFSETQ. CDR3 nucleotides: TGCGCCAGCAGCTTTATAGCGGGAAATGGCTACGAGCAGTACTTC. The encoded protein is CASSFIAGNGYEQYF.

Notes on this clonotype: A much larger clone lies one base from this, so it may be a read error. The chain has TRBV29-1 and TRBJ2-7; either TRBD1 or TRBD2 may supply D (5 bases each). There are 13 residues in the CDR3. CDR1 is SQVTM and CDR2 is ANQGSEA in the germline V gene. The DNA for the CDR3 is TGCAGCGTTAGATGGGACCGAGACTACGATCAGTACTTC. It is translated as CSVRWDRDYDQYF.

This clonotype was seen ten or more times. The chain has TRBV19 and TRBJ1-1; D uncertain. Germline CDR1 is LNHDA and CDR2 is SQIVND (reference sequence). This CDR3 is built from 14 residues. V was pared by 3 bases and J by 4 bases, with 12 bases between. The CDR3 bases are TGTGCCAGTAGTATCGATGTGGGGTCCACTGAAGCTTTCTTT. Its protein is CASSIDVGSTEAFF.

This sequence joins TRBV19 and TRBJ1-5, with no clear D. The CDR3 is made up of 12 amino acids. The V end lost 3 bases, the J end lost 6 bases, and 6 bases lay between the germline ends. Per germline, CDR1 LNHDA and CDR2 SQIVND (reference sequence). CDR3 amino acids: CASSIMGQPQHF. For the CDR3, the DNA is TGTGCCAGTAGTATTATGGGTCAGCCCCAGCATTTT. The entire variable domain, with the rest obtained from reference TRBV19 and TRBJ1-5, is as follows: DGGITQSPKYLFRKEGQNVTLSCEQNLNHDAMYWYRQDPGQGLRLIYYSQIVNDFQKGDIAEGYSVSREKKESFPLTVTSAQKNPTAFYLCASSIMGQPQHFGDGTRLSIL.

V is TRBV9 and J is TRBJ2-5; 8 bases fit TRBD2. The V gene's germline CDR1 is SGDLS and CDR2 YYNGEE. CDR3 length: 16 residues. Trimming cost V 4 bases and J 2 bases; bases outside gene matches: 10. CDR3 amino acids: CASSPRGSGKQETQYF. CDR3 nucleotide sequence: TGTGCCAGCAGCCCCCGGGGTAGCGGGAAACAAGAGACCCAGTACTTC.

This clonotype was observed many times. V usage is TRBV6-1 and J usage is TRBJ2-7; no firm D call. With 8 bases removed from V and 0 bases from J, the gap between germline ends came to 5 bases. The CDR3 runs 11 residues. Looked up from germline, CDR1 is MNHNS and CDR2 is SASEGT. CDR3: CASGHSYEQYF. CDR3 nucleotide sequence: TGTGCCAGCGGGCACTCCTACGAGCAGTACTTC.

Ten or more counts support this clonotype. The genes are TRBV7-9 and TRBJ2-1, with 10 bases that match TRBD2. The CDR3 runs 16 residues. Germline lookup yields CDR1 SEHNR and CDR2 FQNEAQ (reference sequence). V lost 4 bases and J lost 6; bases outside the gene matches: 9. The CDR3 here is CASSSRLAGLGNEQFF. The CDR3 region has the DNA TGTGCCAGCAGCTCTCGACTAGCGGGCCTCGGCAATGAGCAGTTCTTC.